This TCR beta chain was identified in a study of blood T cells in healthy people across ages. CDR3 size: 14 residues. Trimming pared 4 bases from V and 5 bases from J, leaving 14 bases between. Germline CDR1 reads LGHNA; CDR2 reads YSLEER. This clonotype was seen only a few times. PCR was performed a second time for roughly 7 to 12 cycles using a sample-barcoded 5' primer and a J-beta primer mix. Via MiXCR, TCRdb re-called the 5' RACE reads, giving one row per CDR3 protein. The top ten clones hold less than 0.75% of a sample with fewer than 1,200,000 distinct CDR3 sequences, 20% to 25% of them seen once. The data were also submitted as part of a second study, on T cells of mothers and their children.

The sequenced sample was blood. The chain couples TRBV4-3 to TRBJ2-5; D unclear. The clonotype originates from a girl aged 2 to 10 in good health. CDR3 sequence: CASSPRVDKETQYF. CDR3 nucleotide sequence: TGCGCCAGCAGCCCCCGGGTGGATAAGGAGACCCAGTACTTC.